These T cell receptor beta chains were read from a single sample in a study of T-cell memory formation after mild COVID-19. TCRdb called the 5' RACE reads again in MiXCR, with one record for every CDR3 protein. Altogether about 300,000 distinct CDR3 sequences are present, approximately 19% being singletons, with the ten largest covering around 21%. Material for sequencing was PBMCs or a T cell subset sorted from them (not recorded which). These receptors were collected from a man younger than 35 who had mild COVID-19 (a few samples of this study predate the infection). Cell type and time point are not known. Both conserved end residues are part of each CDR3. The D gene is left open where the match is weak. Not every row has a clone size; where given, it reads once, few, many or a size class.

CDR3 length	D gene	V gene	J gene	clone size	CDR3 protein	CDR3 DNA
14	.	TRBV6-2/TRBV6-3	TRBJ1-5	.	CASRTGPGNQPQHF	TGTGCCAGCAGAACGGGACCCGGCAATCAGCCCCAGCATTTT
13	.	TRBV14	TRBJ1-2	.	CASSQEVNYGYTF	TGTGCCAGCAGCCAAGAAGTGAACTATGGCTACACCTTC
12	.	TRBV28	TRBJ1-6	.	CASSPPRGALHF	TGTGCCAGCAGCCCCCCCCGGGGAGCCCTCCACTTT
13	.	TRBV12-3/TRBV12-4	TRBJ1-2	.	CASSLILGLGYTF	TGTGCCAGCAGTTTAATCTTGGGTCTCGGCTACACCTTC
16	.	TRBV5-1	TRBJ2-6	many	CASSLDLRRGANVLTF	TGCGCCAGCAGCTTGGATCTGCGACGCGGGGCCAACGTCCTGACTTTC
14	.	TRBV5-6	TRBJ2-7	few	CASSPDPQGREQYF	TGTGCCAGCAGCCCCGACCCACAGGGACGAGAGCAGTACTTC
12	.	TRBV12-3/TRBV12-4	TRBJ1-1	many	CATDRRNTEAFF	TGTGCCACCGACAGGCGGAACACTGAAGCTTTCTTT
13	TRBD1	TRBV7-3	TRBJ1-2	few	CASSPGTGESYTF	TGTGCCAGCAGCCCAGGGACAGGGGAAAGCTACACCTTC
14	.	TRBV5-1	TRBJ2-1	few	CASSEPVDRSEQFF	TGCGCCAGCAGCGAACCAGTAGATCGTTCTGAGCAGTTCTTC
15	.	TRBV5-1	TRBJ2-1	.	CASSLPATGPPSQFF	TGCGCCAGCAGTCTTCCGGCCACAGGGCCCCCATCCCAGTTCTTC
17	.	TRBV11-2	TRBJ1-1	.	CASSLAPAPRENTEAFF	TGTGCCAGCAGCTTAGCCCCCGCCCCGAGGGAGAACACTGAAGCTTTCTTT
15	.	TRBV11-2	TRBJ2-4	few	CASSLDLYQRRIQYF	TGTGCCAGCAGCTTAGATCTGTACCAGCGGCGCATTCAGTACTTC
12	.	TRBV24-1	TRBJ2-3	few	CATSDLASAQYF	TGTGCCACCAGTGACTTAGCAAGTGCGCAGTATTTT
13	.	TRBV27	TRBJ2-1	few	CATHTSFDGEQFF	TGTGCCACCCACACTAGCTTCGACGGTGAGCAGTTCTTC
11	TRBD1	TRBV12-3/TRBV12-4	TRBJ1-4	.	CASRLTGQMFF	TGTGCCAGCAGACTGACAGGGCAGATGTTTTTT
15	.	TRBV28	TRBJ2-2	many	CASSLEGGITGELFF	TGTGCCAGCAGTTTAGAGGGGGGAATCACCGGGGAGCTGTTTTTT
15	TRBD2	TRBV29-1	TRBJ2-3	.	CSDFNMRGGPDTQYF	TGCAGCGACTTTAACATGCGGGGGGGTCCAGATACGCAGTATTTT
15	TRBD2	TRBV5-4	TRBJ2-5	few	CASSLSAGAGETQYF	TGTGCCAGCAGCTTATCAGCGGGGGCGGGTGAGACCCAGTACTTC
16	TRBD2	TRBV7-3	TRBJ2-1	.	CASSLDSGGANNEQFF	TGTGCCAGCAGCTTAGACAGCGGGGGGGCCAACAATGAGCAGTTCTTC
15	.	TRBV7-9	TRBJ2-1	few	CASSSRASSYNEQFF	TGTGCCAGCAGCTCGAGGGCCAGCTCCTACAATGAGCAGTTCTTC
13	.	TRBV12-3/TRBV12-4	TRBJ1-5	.	CASSFGPGQPQHF	TGTGCCAGCAGTTTCGGTCCCGGCCAGCCCCAGCATTTT
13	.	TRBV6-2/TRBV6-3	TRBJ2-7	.	CASSPGGPYEQYF	TGTGCCAGCAGTCCCGGGGGGCCCTACGAGCAGTACTTC
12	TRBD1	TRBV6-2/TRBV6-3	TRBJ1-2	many	CASSRQGYGYTF	TGTGCCAGTTCTCGACAGGGCTATGGCTACACCTTC
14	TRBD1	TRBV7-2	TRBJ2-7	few	CASSFQGATYEQYF	TGTGCCAGCAGCTTCCAGGGGGCTACCTACGAGCAGTACTTC
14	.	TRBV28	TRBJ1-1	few	CASSTREWGTEAFF	TGTGCCAGCAGTACGAGGGAGTGGGGCACTGAAGCTTTCTTT
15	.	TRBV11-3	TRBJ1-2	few	CASSLLGQGFRGYTF	TGTGCCAGCAGCTTATTGGGGCAGGGGTTTCGTGGCTACACCTTC
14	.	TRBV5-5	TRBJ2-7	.	CASSLEGLGYEQYF	TGTGCCAGCAGCTTGGAGGGTTTGGGCTACGAGCAGTACTTC
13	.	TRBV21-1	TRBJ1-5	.	CASRTGATQPQHF	TGTGCCAGCCGGACAGGGGCTACTCAGCCCCAGCATTTT
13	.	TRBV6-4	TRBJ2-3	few	CASSDSPADTQYF	TGTGCCAGCAGTGACTCCCCCGCAGATACGCAGTATTTT
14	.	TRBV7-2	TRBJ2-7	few	CASSRGTFTYEQYF	TGTGCCAGCAGCCGGGGGACATTTACCTACGAGCAGTACTTC
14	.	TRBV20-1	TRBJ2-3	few	CSARGTSSTDTQYF	TGCAGTGCTAGGGGGACATCTAGCACAGATACGCAGTATTTT
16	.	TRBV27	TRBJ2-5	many	CASSLIGTTSGETQYF	TGTGCCAGCAGTTTAATCGGGACCACAAGCGGAGAGACCCAGTACTTC
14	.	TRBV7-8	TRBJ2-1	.	CASSLEVPYNEQFF	TGTGCCAGCAGCTTAGAGGTCCCCTACAATGAGCAGTTCTTC
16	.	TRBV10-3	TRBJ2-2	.	CAISESTRANTGELFF	TGTGCCATCAGTGAGTCCACCAGGGCGAACACCGGGGAGCTGTTTTTT
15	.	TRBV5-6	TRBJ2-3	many	CASSWTGQRTDTQYF	TGTGCCAGCAGCTGGACGGGACAACGCACAGATACGCAGTATTTT
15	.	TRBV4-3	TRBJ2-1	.	CASRKDPLWGNEQFF	TGCGCCAGCAGGAAAGACCCGTTGTGGGGCAATGAGCAGTTCTTC
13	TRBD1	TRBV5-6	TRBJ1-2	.	CASSDRGGYGYTF	TGTGCCAGCAGCGACAGGGGCGGCTATGGCTACACCTTC
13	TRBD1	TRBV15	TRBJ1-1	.	CATSRTGVTEAFF	TGTGCCACCAGCCGGACAGGGGTGACTGAAGCTTTCTTT
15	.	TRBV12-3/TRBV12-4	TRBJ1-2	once	CASSAQSGVGYGYTF	TGTGCCAGCAGTGCCCAATCGGGGGTTGGCTATGGCTACACCTTC
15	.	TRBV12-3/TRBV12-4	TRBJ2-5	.	CASSLLYRRRETQYF	TGTGCCAGCAGCTTATTGTACCGGCGTAGGGAGACCCAGTACTTC
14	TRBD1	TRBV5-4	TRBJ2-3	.	CASSGTGGEDTQYF	TGTGCCAGCAGCGGAACAGGGGGCGAAGATACGCAGTATTTT
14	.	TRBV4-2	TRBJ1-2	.	CASSGAQGVYGYTF	TGTGCCAGCAGTGGAGCTCAGGGTGTCTATGGCTACACCTTC
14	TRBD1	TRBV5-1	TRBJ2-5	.	CASSTQTGVETQYF	TGCGCCAGCAGCACACAGACAGGGGTGGAGACCCAGTACTTC
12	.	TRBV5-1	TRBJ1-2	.	CASSTEGDGYTF	TGCGCCAGCAGCACGGAGGGGGATGGCTACACCTTC
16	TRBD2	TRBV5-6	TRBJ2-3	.	CASSFTSGEFTDTQYF	TGTGCCAGCAGCTTCACTAGCGGGGAGTTCACAGATACGCAGTATTTT
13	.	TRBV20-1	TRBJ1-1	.	CSAREGPAQQAFF	TGCAGTGCTAGAGAGGGGCCCGCCCAACAAGCTTTCTTT
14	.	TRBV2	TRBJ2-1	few	CASSDWGRGNEQFF	TGTGCCAGCAGTGACTGGGGGCGGGGAAATGAGCAGTTCTTC
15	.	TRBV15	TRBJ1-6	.	CATSRDLGWNSPLHF	TGTGCCACCAGCAGAGATCTCGGGTGGAATTCACCCCTCCACTTT
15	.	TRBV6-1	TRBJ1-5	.	CASRGNLLGNQPQHF	TGTGCCAGCAGAGGGAATTTACTGGGCAATCAGCCCCAGCATTTT
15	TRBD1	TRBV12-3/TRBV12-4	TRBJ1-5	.	CASSLGTGGWEPQHF	TGTGCCAGCAGTTTAGGGACAGGGGGCTGGGAGCCCCAGCATTTT
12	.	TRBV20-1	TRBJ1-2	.	CSAVRDDYGYTF	TGCAGTGCTGTCAGGGATGACTATGGCTACACCTTC
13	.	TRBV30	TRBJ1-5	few	CAWSVSPHQPQHF	TGTGCCTGGAGTGTATCCCCCCATCAGCCCCAGCATTTT
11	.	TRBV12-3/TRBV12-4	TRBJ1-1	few	CASSLRGGAFF	TGTGCCAGCAGTTTGAGGGGTGGAGCTTTCTTT
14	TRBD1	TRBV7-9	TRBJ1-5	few	CASSRTGEAQPQHF	TGTGCCAGCAGTCGGACAGGGGAGGCTCAGCCCCAGCATTTT
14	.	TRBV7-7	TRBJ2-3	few	CASSSSAVADTQYF	TGTGCCAGCAGCTCCTCTGCAGTAGCAGATACGCAGTATTTT